One sample yielded the 27 T cell receptor beta chains listed below, sequenced in a study of control samples from healthy donors and cancer patients. The assay was immunoSEQ multiplex PCR, and TCRdb's table has in-frame clones only and misses some. The sample holds approximately 190,000 clones, around 93% seen once. The sequenced sample consisted of blood. The receptors stem from a man younger than 45 in good health.

This chain links TRBV6-6 with TRBJ1-1; D perhaps matches TRBD1 (5 bases). The CDR3 is 13 residues long. The V and J ends lost 7 bases and 4 bases respectively, with 13 bases between them. Germline-derived CDR1 and CDR2 are MNHNY and SVGAGI (reference sequence). The CDR3 is CASIRGGGTEAFF. CDR3 nucleotides: TGTGCCAGCATTCGGGGCGGAGGCACTGAAGCTTTCTTT.

The chain uses TRBV12-5 and TRBJ2-1; D could derive from TRBD1 or TRBD2 (5 bases each). This CDR3 is 13 amino acids long. Germline-derived CDR1 and CDR2 are LGHNT and FRNRAP. The ends were cut back, 1 base at V and 9 bases at J, with 10 bases in the middle. The DNA for the CDR3 is TGTGCTAGTGGTTTGGGGGGGAGCGCTGAGCAGTTCTTC. Protein sequence: CASGLGGSAEQFF.

The V gene is TRBV12-5, the J gene TRBJ1-4; tentative D call: TRBD1 (6 bases). From germline, CDR1 is LGHNT and CDR2 FRNRAP. The CDR3 contains 15 residues. V was cut by 2 bases and J by 6 bases, with 13 bases left in between. The DNA of the CDR3 is TGTGCTAGTGGTTTGACCGGGACACATCATGAAAAACTGTTTTTT. It is translated as CASGLTGTHHEKLFF. The variable domain in full, with the rest retrieved from reference TRBV12-5 and TRBJ1-4, is DARVTQTPRHKVTEMGQEVTMRCQPILGHNTVFWYRQTMMQGLELLAYFRNRAPLDDSGMPKDRFSAEMPDATLATLKIQPSEPRDSAVYFCASGLTGTHHEKLFFGSGTQLSVL.

The genes are TRBV21-1 and TRBJ2-3; TRBD1, as called in the table, went unchecked against the DNA. TRBV21-1 is a recognized pseudogene. The CDR3 is 14 amino acids. The DNA of the CDR3 is TGTGCCAGCAGCAAAGGAACAGGTGGGGATACGCAGTATTTT. This encodes CASSKGTGGDTQYF.

Here the CDR3 DNA reads TGCGCCAGCAGCGACACAGGGCTAGCCCTCAATGAGCAGTTCTTC. Translation gives CASSDTGLALNEQFF. The rearrangement uses TRBV4-1 and TRBJ2-1, with TRBD1 as a possible D gene (6 bases). This CDR3 contains 15 residues. V lost 5 bases to trimming and J lost 6 bases, with 17 bases between them. Germline assignment: CDR1 MGHRA and CDR2 YSYEKL.

The chain uses TRBV29-1 and TRBJ2-5, with D maybe TRBD2 (6 bases). CDR3 length: 12 residues. CDR1 and CDR2 from the germline V gene are SQVTM and ANQGSEA. The V end lost 3 bases, the J end lost 9 bases, and 14 bases lay between the germline ends. CDR3 in amino acids: CSVDVGGMSQYF. The CDR3 DNA sequence: TGCAGCGTTGATGTGGGAGGAATGTCCCAGTACTTC.

The chain employs TRBV6-5 and TRBJ2-1; perhaps TRBD2 as D (5 bases). In germline, CDR1 is MNHEY, CDR2 SVGAGI. The V and J ends lost 7 bases and 6 bases respectively, with 19 bases between them. The CDR3 loop spans 15 amino acids. This chain's CDR3 is CASNHKVGVGNEQFF. The CDR3, as DNA: TGTGCCAGCAACCACAAGGTCGGGGTGGGCAATGAGCAGTTCTTC.

The chain has TRBV29-1 and TRBJ2-1; D ambiguous. There are 14 residues in the CDR3. V dropped 3 bases and J dropped 4 bases, with 13 bases sitting between them. The V gene's germline CDR1 is SQVTM and CDR2 ANQGSEA. DNA for the CDR3: TGCAGCGTTGAGGATAAAGAAAGGTACAATGAGCAGTTCTTC. Residues: CSVEDKERYNEQFF.

Turning to this clone: Other nucleotide sequences in the sample specify the same CDR3. The chain uses TRBV19 and TRBJ1-1, with TRBD1 as a possible D gene (6 bases). V lost 3 bases to trimming and J lost 1 base, with 12 bases between them. CDR3 length equals 15 residues. Germline V gene lookup returns CDR1 LNHDA and CDR2 SQIVND (reference sequence). CDR3 coding DNA: TGTGCCAGTAGTATTAGGGGACAAAGGAACACTGAAGCTTTCTTT. Amino acid sequence: CASSIRGQRNTEAFF.

The chain joins TRBV6-6 to TRBJ1-1; the match to TRBD1 covers 7 bases. Germline CDR1 MNHNY, CDR2 SVGAGI (reference sequence). V was pared by 5 bases and J by 1 base, with 13 bases of the junction left unmatched. CDR3 size: 17 residues. CDR3 residues: CASSLTPSTGSNTEAFF. In DNA form, the CDR3 reads TGTGCCAGCAGTCTTACCCCTTCGACAGGGTCGAACACTGAAGCTTTCTTT.

V usage is TRBV10-3 and J usage is TRBJ2-2; TRBD2 matches at 9 bases. J lost 6 bases, V lost 6 bases, and 11 bases had no gene match. The CDR3 is 16 residues long. The germline gives CDR1 ENHRY, CDR2 SYGVKD. This CDR3 is CAIRKSGGLEAGELFF. In nucleotides, the CDR3 is TGTGCCATCAGAAAAAGCGGGGGGCTGGAGGCCGGGGAGCTGTTTTTT.

CDR3 sequence (DNA): TGTGCCAGCAGGGGACAGGGGATCGCTGAAGCTTTCTTT. It specifies CASRGQGIAEAFF. The V and J genes are TRBV25-1 and TRBJ1-1; 10 nucleotides line up with TRBD1. This CDR3 contains 13 residues. Trimming cost V 6 bases and J 6 bases; bases outside gene matches: 4. CDR1 and CDR2 from the germline V gene are MGHDK and SYGVNS.

The chain employs TRBV30 and TRBJ2-1; perhaps TRBD1 as D (6 bases). Germline CDR1 GTSNPN, CDR2 SVGIG (reference sequence). V shed 4 bases and J shed 9 bases, with 13 bases lying between them. This CDR3 spans 12 amino acids. The CDR3 DNA follows: TGTGCCTGGACCAGGGGAGAGGGTGAGCAGTTCTTC. This gives the protein CAWTRGEGEQFF.

The V call is TRBV21-1, the J call TRBJ1-2; the tabulated D call, TRBD1, remains unverified against the DNA. TRBV21-1 is described as a pseudogene. CDR3 length equals 14 residues. The CDR3 here is CASSKQGRNYGYTF. CDR3 in DNA: TGTGCCAGCAGCAAACAGGGCCGTAACTATGGCTACACCTTC.

V gene TRBV19 combines with J gene TRBJ1-6, with unresolved D. The CDR3 runs to 15 residues. The germline CDR1 and CDR2 sequences are LNHDA and SQIVND (reference sequence). V was shortened by 4 bases and J by 5 bases, with 12 bases between the two germline ends. The CDR3 protein is CASSTGESNNSPLHF. CDR3 nucleotide sequence: TGTGCCAGTAGTACCGGTGAAAGCAATAATTCACCCCTCCACTTT.

V is TRBV10-2 and J is TRBJ1-5, with D possibly being TRBD1 (5 bases). Germline CDR1 WSHSY, CDR2 SAAADI. This CDR3 comprises 15 residues. V lost 6 bases to trimming and J lost 0 bases, with 12 bases between them. The CDR3 reads CASRETVYSNQPQHF. The CDR3 region has the DNA TGCGCCAGCAGAGAGACAGTCTATAGCAATCAGCCCCAGCATTTT.

This chain links TRBV5-6 with TRBJ2-3, with D maybe TRBD2 (6 bases). Trimming removed 0 bases at V and 3 bases at J, with 11 bases between. This CDR3 spans 15 amino acids. Germline V gene lookup returns CDR1 SGHDT and CDR2 YYEEEE. The CDR3 coding sequence is TGTGCCAGCAGCTTGGGCGGGGACGCTACAGATACGCAGTATTTT. It codes for CASSLGGDATDTQYF.

The chain is built from TRBV9 and TRBJ2-7; D possibly corresponds to TRBD2 (6 bases). The germline V gene has CDR1 SGDLS and CDR2 YYNGEE. The CDR3 is 13 residues long. Trimming cost V 4 bases and J 0 bases, with 8 bases left between them. The CDR3 sequence is CASSTGGSYEQYF. DNA for the CDR3: TGTGCCAGCAGCACCGGGGGCTCCTACGAGCAGTACTTC. The full variable domain, in which reference TRBV9 and TRBJ2-7 provide the parts outside the CDR3, is DSGVTQTPKHLITATGQRVTLRCSPRSGDLSVYWYQQSLDQGLQFLIQYYNGEERAKGNILERFSAQQFPDLHSELNLSSLELGDSALYFCASSTGGSYEQYFGPGTRLTVT.

The chain links TRBV7-9 to TRBJ2-7; D ambiguous. Trimming pared 5 bases from V and 2 bases from J, leaving 7 bases between. The CDR3 is 12 amino acids. Per the germline V gene, CDR1 is SEHNR and CDR2 is FQNEAQ (reference sequence). The CDR3 sequence is CASSPHPYEQYF. Written as DNA, the CDR3 is TGTGCCAGCAGCCCTCACCCCTACGAGCAGTACTTC.

The chain uses TRBV2 and TRBJ2-3; 9 bases align to TRBD2. Per the germline V gene, CDR1 is SNHLY and CDR2 is FYNNEI. This CDR3 contains 18 residues. Trimming cost V 3 bases and J 0 bases; bases outside gene matches: 10. The CDR3 nucleotides read TGTGCCAGCAGTGACAGATGGCGGGGGGGCCTTAGCACAGATACGCAGTATTTT. Amino acids: CASSDRWRGGLSTDTQYF.

This chain uses TRBV6-5 with TRBJ1-6; D call uncertain. The length of the CDR3 is 12 residues. Germline values: CDR1 MNHEY, CDR2 SVGAGI. V was trimmed by 7 bases and J by 9 bases, leaving 10 bases between them. In nucleotides, the CDR3 is TGTGCCAGCACGTACGGTCGTTCACCCCTCCACTTT. It is translated as CASTYGRSPLHF.

The chain couples TRBV30 to TRBJ1-5; a possible D gene is TRBD1 (6 bases). CDR1 is GTSNPN, CDR2 SVGIG, per germline (reference sequence). Trimming removed 2 bases at V and 3 bases at J, with 14 bases between. This CDR3 contains 15 residues. CDR3 amino acids: CAWSSDSGVNQPQHF. CDR3 sequence (DNA): TGTGCCTGGAGTTCGGACAGTGGGGTCAATCAGCCCCAGCATTTT.

This clone appeared once. The chain combines TRBV5-1 with TRBJ2-7, with TRBD1 matching 9 bases. CDR3 size: 16 residues. V lost 4 bases to trimming and J lost 2 bases; unmatched junction nucleotides: 10. The germline CDR1 and CDR2 sequences are SGHRS and YFSETQ. Written as DNA, the CDR3 is TGCGCCAGCAGCATGTCGACAGGGGGTCCTACCTACGAGCAGTACTTC. Amino acids: CASSMSTGGPTYEQYF.

V gene TRBV10-2 combines with J gene TRBJ1-4, with 8 bases lining up with TRBD1. With 2 bases clipped from V and 7 bases from J, the junction kept 9 bases outside the gene matches. Germline assignment: CDR1 WSHSY and CDR2 SAAADI. The CDR3 loop spans 16 amino acids. The CDR3 DNA is TGCGCCAGCAGTGAGAGGACAGGGCGGCCAGGTGAAAAACTGTTTTTT. Amino acids: CASSERTGRPGEKLFF.

This chain links TRBV2 with TRBJ2-4; TRBD2 might be the D (6 bases). V gave up 8 bases and J gave up 0 bases, with 20 bases separating them. This CDR3 has 17 residues. Looked up from germline, CDR1 is SNHLY and CDR2 is FYNNEI. In DNA form, the CDR3 reads TGTGCCAGCCGGGGGAACCGACGGGGACTAGCCAAAAACATTCAGTACTTC. It codes for CASRGNRRGLAKNIQYF.

The count of this clone is one. The V gene is TRBV5-1, the J gene TRBJ2-3, with D possibly matching TRBD2 (6 bases). CDR1 is SGHRS, CDR2 YFSETQ, per germline. The CDR3 contains 16 residues. V was cut by 3 bases and J by 0 bases, with 14 bases left in between. Here the CDR3 DNA reads TGCGCCAGCAGCTGGGACTTTACTTCAAGCACAGATACGCAGTATTTT. Its translation: CASSWDFTSSTDTQYF. The full variable domain, in which reference TRBV5-1 and TRBJ2-3 provide the parts outside the CDR3, is KAGVTQTPRYLIKTRGQQVTLSCSPISGHRSVSWYQQTPGQGLQFLFEYFSETQRNKGNFPGRFSGRQFSNSRSEMNVSTLELGDSALYLCASSWDFTSSTDTQYFGPGTRLTVL.

The chain has TRBV27 and TRBJ2-7; D gene ambiguous. The CDR3 loop spans 15 amino acids. V gave up 5 bases and J gave up 7 bases, with 21 bases separating them. Germline CDR1 reads MNHEY; CDR2 reads SMNVEV (reference sequence). CDR3 protein: CASSAIALIPAEQYF. As DNA, the CDR3 is TGTGCCAGCAGTGCGATTGCCCTAATTCCTGCGGAGCAGTACTTC.